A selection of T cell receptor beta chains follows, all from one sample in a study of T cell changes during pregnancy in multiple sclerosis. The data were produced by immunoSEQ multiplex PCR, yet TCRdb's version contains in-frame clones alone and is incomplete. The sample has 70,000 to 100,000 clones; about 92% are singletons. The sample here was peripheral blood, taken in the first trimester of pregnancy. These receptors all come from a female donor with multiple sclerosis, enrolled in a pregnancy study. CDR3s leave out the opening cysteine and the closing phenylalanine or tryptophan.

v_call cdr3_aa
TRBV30 AWSGQTNQPQH
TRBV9 ASSSVTAASTDTQY
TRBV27 ASRPLAGVKTQY
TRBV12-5 ASGLVTGYRYGYT
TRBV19 ASSIESGGRAGELF
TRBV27 ASGGTGDREKLF
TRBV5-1 ASSLLTGGLGNTGELF
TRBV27 ASSFGGTDNEQF
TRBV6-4 ASSYTLSDGRANYGYT
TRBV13 ASSYRTSGTYNEQF
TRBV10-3 AISEDSSYNEQF
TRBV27 ASSFSGQGSQPQH
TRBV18 ASSLSSLAGRYNEQF
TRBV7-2 ASSSGVVAGQPQH
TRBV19 ASSIVGTGMYEQY
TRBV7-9 ASSPDREMDYGYT
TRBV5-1 ASSLDQGIVYGYT
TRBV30 AWSVRAGLTNYGYT
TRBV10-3 AIKGQGAYNEQF
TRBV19 ASRRTGAAYEQY
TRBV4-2 ASSQEADSYNEQF
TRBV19 ASSLRTGGGWAF
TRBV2 ASRSTGSGYGYT
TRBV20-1 SARAGIEAF
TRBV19 ASSNRAGSTGETQY
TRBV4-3 ASSQDHSPGGLRVTDTQY
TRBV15 ATSRGSNRGNEKLF
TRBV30 AWSVKGGGLEKLF
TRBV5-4 ASSASGRANTGELF
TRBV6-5 ASSYPDRGGYGYT
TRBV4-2 ASSNPSGQETQY
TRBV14 ASSQGSVLTSGTDTQY
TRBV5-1 ASSLDPGRPTEAF
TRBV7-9 ASSPQGNSYEQY
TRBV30 AWASGQGGGYT
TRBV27 ASSLVAGSYNEQF
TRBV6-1 ASSEFGGLSNQPQH
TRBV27 ASRMTGTGNTIY
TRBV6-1 ASSATGGSTDTQY
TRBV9 ASSVAGPVEAF
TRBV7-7 ASSQPGDEQF
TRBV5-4 ASSLDGNNQPQH
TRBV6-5 ASSLGGEETQY
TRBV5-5 ASSWTGVYTGELF
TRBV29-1 SVEEQANQPQH
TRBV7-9 ASSPRQGYEQY
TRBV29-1 SVSKNTEAF
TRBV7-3 ASSFGLAAYNEQF
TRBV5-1 ASSLYSPDTGELF